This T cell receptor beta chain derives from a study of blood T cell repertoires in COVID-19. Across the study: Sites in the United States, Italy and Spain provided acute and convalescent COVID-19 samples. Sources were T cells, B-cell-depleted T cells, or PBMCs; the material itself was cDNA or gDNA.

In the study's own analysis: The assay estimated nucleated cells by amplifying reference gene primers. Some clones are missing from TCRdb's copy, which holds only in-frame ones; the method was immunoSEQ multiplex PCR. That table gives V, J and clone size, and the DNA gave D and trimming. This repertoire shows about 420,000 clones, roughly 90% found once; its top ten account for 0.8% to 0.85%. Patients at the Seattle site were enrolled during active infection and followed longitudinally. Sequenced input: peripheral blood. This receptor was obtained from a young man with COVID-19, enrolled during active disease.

CDR3: CASVGGETQYF. The DNA for the CDR3 is TGCGCCAGCGTGGGGGGAGAGACCCAGTACTTC. The J gene is TRBJ2-5, the V gene TRBV5-1; D perhaps matches TRBD2 (6 bases). CDR3 length equals 11 residues. The V end lost 7 bases, the J end lost 4 bases, and 8 bases lay between the germline ends. Looked up from germline, CDR1 is SGHRS and CDR2 is YFSETQ.